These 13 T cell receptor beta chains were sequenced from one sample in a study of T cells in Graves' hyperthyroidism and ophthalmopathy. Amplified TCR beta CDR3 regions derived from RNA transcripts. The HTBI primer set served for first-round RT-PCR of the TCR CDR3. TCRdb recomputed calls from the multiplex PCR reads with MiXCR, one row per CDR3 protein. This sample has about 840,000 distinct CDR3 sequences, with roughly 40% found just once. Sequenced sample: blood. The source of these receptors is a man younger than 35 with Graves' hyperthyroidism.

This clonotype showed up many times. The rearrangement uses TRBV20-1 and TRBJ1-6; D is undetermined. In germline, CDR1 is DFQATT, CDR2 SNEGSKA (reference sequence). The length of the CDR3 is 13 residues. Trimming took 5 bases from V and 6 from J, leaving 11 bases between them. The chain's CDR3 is CSAVGFSNSPLHF. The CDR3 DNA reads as TGCAGTGCTGTTGGGTTTTCTAATTCACCCCTCCACTTT.

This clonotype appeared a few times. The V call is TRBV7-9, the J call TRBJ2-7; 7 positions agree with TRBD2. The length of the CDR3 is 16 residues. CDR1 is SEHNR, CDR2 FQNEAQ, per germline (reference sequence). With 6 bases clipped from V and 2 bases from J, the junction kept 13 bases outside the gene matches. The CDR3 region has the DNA TGTGCCAGCAGTTCAACCCTCGGGACTACCACCTACGAGCAGTACTTC. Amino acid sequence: CASSSTLGTTTYEQYF.

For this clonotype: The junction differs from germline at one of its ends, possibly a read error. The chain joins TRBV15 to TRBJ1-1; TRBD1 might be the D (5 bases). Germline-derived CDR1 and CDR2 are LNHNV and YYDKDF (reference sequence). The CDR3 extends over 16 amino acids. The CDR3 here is CASSGPRVRGYTEAFF. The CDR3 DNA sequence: TGTGCCAGCAGCGGACCCAGGGTAAGAGGGTACACTGAAGCTTTCTTT. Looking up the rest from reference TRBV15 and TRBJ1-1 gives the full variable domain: DAMVIQNPRYQVTQFGKPVTLSCSQTLNHNVMYWYQQKSSQAPKLLFHYYDKDFNNEADTPDNFQSRRPNTSFCFLDIRSPGLGDTAMYLCASSGPRVRGYTEAFFGQGTRLTVV.

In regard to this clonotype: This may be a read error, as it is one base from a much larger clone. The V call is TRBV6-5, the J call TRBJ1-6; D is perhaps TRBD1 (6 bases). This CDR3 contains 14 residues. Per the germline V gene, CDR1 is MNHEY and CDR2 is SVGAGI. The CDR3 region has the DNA TGTGCCATCAGTTACGGACAGATTAATTCACCCCTCCACTTT. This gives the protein CAISYGQINSPLHF.

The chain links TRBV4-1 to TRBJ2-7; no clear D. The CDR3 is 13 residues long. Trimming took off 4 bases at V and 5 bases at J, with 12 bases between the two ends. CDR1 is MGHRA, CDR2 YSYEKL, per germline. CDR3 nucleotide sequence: TGCGCCAGCAGCCCCCCACGGGCCCACGAGCAGTACTTC. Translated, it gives CASSPPRAHEQYF.

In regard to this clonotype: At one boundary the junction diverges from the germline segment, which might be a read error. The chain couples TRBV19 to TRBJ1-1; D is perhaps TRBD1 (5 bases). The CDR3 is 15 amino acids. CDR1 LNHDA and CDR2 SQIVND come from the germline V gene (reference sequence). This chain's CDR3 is CVSSAYQGRRTEAFF. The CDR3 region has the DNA TGTGTCAGTAGTGCCTACCAGGGAAGGAGGACTGAAGCTTTCTTT.

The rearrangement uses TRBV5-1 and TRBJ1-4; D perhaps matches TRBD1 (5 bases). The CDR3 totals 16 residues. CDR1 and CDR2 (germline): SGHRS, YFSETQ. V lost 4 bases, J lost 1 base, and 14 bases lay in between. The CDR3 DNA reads TGCGCCAGCAGCCCTGGGACCTTTGTAACTAATGAAAAACTGTTTTTT. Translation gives CASSPGTFVTNEKLFF.

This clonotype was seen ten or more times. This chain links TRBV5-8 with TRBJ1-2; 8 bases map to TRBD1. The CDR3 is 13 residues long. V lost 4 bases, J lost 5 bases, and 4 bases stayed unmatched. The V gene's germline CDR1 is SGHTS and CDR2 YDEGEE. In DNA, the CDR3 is TGTGCCAGCAGCGGACAGGGATTATATGGCTACACCTTC. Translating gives CASSGQGLYGYTF.

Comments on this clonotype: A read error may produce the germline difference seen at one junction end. The CDR3 loop is CAGSLVGYEQYF. CDR3 nucleotides: TGTGCCGGCAGCTTGGTGGGCTACGAGCAGTACTTC. J is TRBJ2-7 and V is TRBV11-3; D is ambiguous. This CDR3 spans 12 amino acids. Germline V CDR1 and CDR2: SGHNT, YENEEA.

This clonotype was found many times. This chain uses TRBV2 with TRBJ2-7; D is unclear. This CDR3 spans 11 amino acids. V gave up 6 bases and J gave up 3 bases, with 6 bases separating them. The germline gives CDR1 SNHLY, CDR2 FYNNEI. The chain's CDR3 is CASRTSYEQYF. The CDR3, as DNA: TGTGCCAGCAGGACAAGCTACGAGCAGTACTTC. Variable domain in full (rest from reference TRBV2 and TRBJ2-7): EPEVTQTPSHQVTQMGQEVILRCVPISNHLYFYWYRQILGQKVEFLVSFYNNEISEKSEIFDDQFSVERPDGSNFTLKIRSTKLEDSAMYFCASRTSYEQYFGPGTRLTVT.

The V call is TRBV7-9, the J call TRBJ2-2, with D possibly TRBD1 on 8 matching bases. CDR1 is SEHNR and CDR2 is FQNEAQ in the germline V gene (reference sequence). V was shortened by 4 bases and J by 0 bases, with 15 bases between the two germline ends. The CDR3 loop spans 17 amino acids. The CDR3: CASSSTGGVSNTGELFF. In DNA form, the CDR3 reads TGTGCCAGCAGCTCTACAGGGGGGGTCTCGAACACCGGGGAGCTGTTTTTT.

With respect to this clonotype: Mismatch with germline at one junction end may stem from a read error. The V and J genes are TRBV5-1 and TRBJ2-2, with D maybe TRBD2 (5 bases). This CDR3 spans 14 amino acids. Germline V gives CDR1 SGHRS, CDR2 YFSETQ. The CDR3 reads CASYGGIGTGELFF. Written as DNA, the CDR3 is TGTGCCAGCTATGGAGGTATAGGGACCGGGGAGCTGTTTTTT.

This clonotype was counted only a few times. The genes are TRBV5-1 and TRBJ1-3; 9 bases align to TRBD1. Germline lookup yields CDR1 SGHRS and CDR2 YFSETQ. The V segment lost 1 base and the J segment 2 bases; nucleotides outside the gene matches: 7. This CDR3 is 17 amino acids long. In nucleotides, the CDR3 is TGCGCCAGCAGCTTGCCCTTACAGGGGGCAGCTGGAAACACCATATATTTT. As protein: CASSLPLQGAAGNTIYF. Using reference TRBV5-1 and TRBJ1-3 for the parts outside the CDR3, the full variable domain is KAGVTQTPRYLIKTRGQQVTLSCSPISGHRSVSWYQQTPGQGLQFLFEYFSETQRNKGNFPGRFSGRQFSNSRSEMNVSTLELGDSALYLCASSLPLQGAAGNTIYFGEGSWLTVV.